The present TCR beta chain was sequenced within a study of HIV-infected children after antiretroviral therapy interruption. Study as a whole: Children had CD4+ above 500, viral load below 50 copies/ml, either treatment arm. Most participating children were previously exposed to EBV and CMV.

Overall study results and limits: After treatment interruption started, naive CD4+ CDR3 overlap across time points dropped. Minor non-naive CD45RA+ populations, like EMRA or stem memory, might contaminate naive sorts.

Germline lookup yields CDR1 SGHTA and CDR2 FQGNSA. The CDR3 is 15 amino acids. The junction had 6 bases not matched to a gene; V was cut back by 5 bases and J by 0 bases. Treatment indicated: PENTA 11 planned treatment interruption arm or continuous ART arm. This clonotype was picked up many times. Its antigen is currently unknown. Unique molecular identifiers were included in an RNA-based 3' RACE TCR library. A single record per CDR3 protein comes from TCRdb applying MiXCR to the 3' RACE reads. The sample lists tens of thousands of distinct CDR3 sequences; 4.3% were seen once. This sequence was found in a pool of human donors with HIV. The chain carries TRBV7-2 and TRBJ1-1, with 7 positions matching TRBD1. Here the sequenced sample was CD45RA+ CD4+ T cells from PBMCs, pooled from several time points, taken from a donor given antiretroviral therapy, either interrupted or continuous. Subset in this sample: naive CD4+ CD45RA+ CD45RO- T cells. The CDR3 region has the DNA TGTGCCAGCAGCCCAAGGACAGGTATGAACACTGAAGCTTTCTTT. It translates to CASSPRTGMNTEAFF.